These 6 T cell receptor beta chains share one sample of origin, sequenced in a study of control samples from healthy donors and cancer patients (dated by TCRdb to the early 2020s). The protocol used for the library was the immunoSEQ multiplex PCR assay. TCRdb's version of the immuneACCESS table is confined to in-frame rearrangements and falls short of the full clone set. An unresolved V gene accounts for under half of the shortfall where checked; the remainder is of unknown origin. Here the sample has 100,000 to 120,000 clones; 83% occur a single time. In total, the top ten clones hold about 13% of the sample. Sequenced: blood. The receptor set was obtained from a woman in her 50s in good health.

In DNA form, the CDR3 reads TGTGCCAGCAGCTTAACGGACGGGCTTAGGGTCGCTTTCTTT. Its protein is CASSLTDGLRVAFF. The V gene is TRBV7-2, the J gene TRBJ1-1; D is ambiguous. Trimming removed 2 bases at V and 11 bases at J, with 18 bases between. CDR1 SGHTA and CDR2 FQGNSA come from the germline V gene. This CDR3 is built from 14 residues. Variable domain in full (rest from reference TRBV7-2 and TRBJ1-1): GAGVSQSPSNKVTEKGKDVELRCDPISGHTALYWYRQSLGQGLEFLIYFQGNSAPDKSGLPSDRFSAERTGGSVSTLTIQRTQQEDSAVYLCASSLTDGLRVAFFGQGTRLTVV.

V usage is TRBV14 and J usage is TRBJ2-1, with no clear D. Germline V gene lookup returns CDR1 SGHDN and CDR2 FVKESK. Trimming shortened V by 1 base and J by 0 bases, and 7 bases separated the two germline ends. CDR3 length: 15 amino acids. This CDR3 is CASSQGRTSYNEQFF. The DNA of the CDR3 is TGTGCCAGCAGCCAAGGTCGCACCTCCTACAATGAGCAGTTCTTC.

The J gene is TRBJ1-5, the V gene TRBV7-8; D is uncertain. The CDR3 has 15 residues. The germline V and J ends were trimmed by 3 bases and 0 bases, with 9 bases remaining between them. The germline CDR1 and CDR2 sequences are SGHVS and FQNEAQ. DNA for the CDR3: TGTGCCAGCAGCTTGGAAAGGTTTAGCAATCAGCCCCAGCATTTT. Amino acid sequence: CASSLERFSNQPQHF.

This clone showed up just once. The rearrangement joins TRBV2 to TRBJ2-1; 7 nucleotides match TRBD2. V lost 2 bases, J lost 4 bases, and 5 bases stayed unmatched. Germline CDR1 and CDR2: SNHLY and FYNNEI. CDR3 length equals 15 residues. This CDR3 is CASSERASGYNEQFF. CDR3 DNA: TGTGCCAGCAGTGAAAGGGCTAGCGGTTACAATGAGCAGTTCTTC.

The CDR3 spells CSVATVVRSGSEKLFF. CDR3 DNA sequence: TGCAGCGTTGCGACGGTGGTCCGCTCGGGAAGTGAAAAACTGTTTTTT. The chain links TRBV29-1 to TRBJ1-4; D is ambiguous. CDR1 and CDR2 (germline): SQVTM, ANQGSEA. This CDR3 region has 16 residues. V was trimmed by 4 bases and J by 7 bases, leaving 22 bases between them.

This clone was found many times. The chain has TRBV6-2 or TRBV6-3 and TRBJ1-4, with a weak D call TRBD1 (5 bases). Germline CDR1 MNHEY, CDR2 SVGEGT. The germline V and J ends were trimmed by 0 bases and 4 bases, with 12 bases remaining between them. This CDR3 contains 16 residues. The CDR3 region has the DNA TGTGCCAGCAGTTACTCGGAGAGGGACGGTAATGAAAAACTGTTTTTT. Residues: CASSYSERDGNEKLFF.